This T cell receptor beta chain was identified during a study of blood T cell repertoires in COVID-19. TCRdb's table, derived via immunoSEQ multiplex PCR, lists solely in-frame clones and lacks some. This table holds about 180,000 clones, roughly nine tenths found once. This clone has just one count. The sequenced sample was PBMCs or T cells enriched from blood (not recorded which). This clonotype was sampled from a woman aged 40 to 50 with acute COVID-19.

The CDR3 loop is CASSPERVSNGYTF. The CDR3 nucleotides are TGCGCCAGCAGCCCGGAACGGGTATCTAATGGCTACACCTTC. The V call is TRBV4-3, the J call TRBJ1-2; D is uncertain. The CDR3 loop spans 14 amino acids. V gave up 4 bases and J gave up 6 bases, with 15 bases separating them. Germline V gives CDR1 LGHNA, CDR2 YSLEER.